This is a list of T cell receptor beta chains from one sample in a study of immune cell composition in non-small cell lung cancer. Some clones are missing from TCRdb's copy, which holds only in-frame ones; the method was immunoSEQ multiplex PCR. The data hold 13,000 to 15,000 clones, with roughly 73% observed a single time. Material for sequencing was lung tumor tissue. The receptors derive from a human donor with non-small cell lung cancer. The CDR3 runs from the conserved cysteine through the conserved F or W. Each record gives: J gene, clone size, V gene, D gene, CDR3 protein, CDR3 DNA. The D gene is left open where the match is weak. A clone size is listed for some rows: how often the clone was seen (once, few, many), or a class if it is expanded.

TRBJ2-1 . TRBV6-6 TRBD1 CASSYSSGTGGNEQFF TGTGCCAGCAGTTACTCCTCCGGGACAGGGGGCAATGAGCAGTTCTTC
TRBJ1-2 few TRBV15 . CATSRDAVYGYTF TGTGCCACCAGCAGAGATGCAGTCTATGGCTACACCTTC
TRBJ1-1 medium-sized TRBV5-1 TRBD1 CASSLGTGYLTEAFF TGCGCCAGCAGCTTAGGGACAGGGTATCTCACTGAAGCTTTCTTT
TRBJ1-5 . TRBV18 . CASSRDTDQPQHF TGTGCCAGCTCACGCGACACCGATCAGCCCCAGCATTTT
TRBJ1-4 . TRBV7-2 TRBD1 CASSVDRTRTNEKLFF TGTGCCAGCAGCGTGGACAGGACCAGAACTAATGAAAAACTGTTTTTT
TRBJ1-1 few TRBV20-1 TRBD1 CSAKDRGRAFF TGCAGTGCGAAGGACAGGGGACGAGCTTTCTTT
TRBJ2-7 once TRBV6-1 . CASSARTQGIGSYEQYF TGTGCCAGCAGTGCCCGGACCCAGGGTATCGGCTCCTACGAGCAGTACTTC
TRBJ2-7 . TRBV19 TRBD1 CASSTNRGNEQYF TGTGCCAGTAGTACCAACAGGGGGAACGAGCAGTACTTC
TRBJ2-3 . TRBV7-3 TRBD2 CASSPSGGDTQYF TGTGCCAGCAGTCCTAGCGGGGGCGATACGCAGTATTTT
TRBJ1-2 few TRBV7-8 . CASSSQTLGSYGYTF TGTGCCAGCAGCTCACAAACACTAGGTAGCTATGGCTACACCTTC
TRBJ2-1 . TRBV7-6 . CASSPQRGSEQFF TGTGCCAGCAGCCCCCAAAGGGGGAGTGAGCAGTTCTTC
TRBJ2-5 . TRBV5-1 TRBD1 CASSLAPGQQETQYF TGCGCCAGCAGCTTAGCCCCGGGACAGCAAGAGACCCAGTACTTC
TRBJ2-7 few TRBV18 TRBD2 CASSPRRAGGIDEQYF TGTGCCAGCTCACCCCGCAGGGCGGGAGGGATCGACGAGCAGTACTTC
TRBJ1-6 . TRBV6-6 TRBD1 CASSLQGAPNSPLHF TGTGCCAGCAGCTTACAGGGGGCCCCGAATTCACCCCTCCACTTT
TRBJ2-5 . TRBV7-6 TRBD2 CASSITRGGVETQYF TGTGCCAGCAGCATTACGCGGGGGGGCGTAGAGACCCAGTACTTC
TRBJ2-1 . TRBV7-2 . CASSLRSWSNEQFF TGTGCCAGCAGCCTCAGATCATGGAGTAATGAGCAGTTCTTC
TRBJ1-2 few TRBV29-1 TRBD1 CSVRAGGSLNYGYTF TGCAGCGTTAGGGCAGGGGGCTCCCTGAACTATGGCTACACCTTC
TRBJ1-1 . TRBV19 . CASISWDFEAFF TGTGCCAGTATCTCCTGGGACTTTGAAGCTTTCTTT
TRBJ2-7 once TRBV7-2 TRBD2 CASSPASGDPYEQYF TGTGCCAGCAGCCCGGCTAGCGGGGACCCCTACGAGCAGTACTTC
TRBJ1-6 . TRBV7-9 . CASSLSGKGNSPLHF TGTGCCAGCAGCTTAAGTGGGAAGGGGAATTCACCCCTCCACTTT
TRBJ1-5 . TRBV6-6 TRBD1 CASSYGQGFRQPQHF TGTGCCAGCAGTTACGGACAGGGGTTTAGGCAGCCCCAGCATTTT
TRBJ1-1 . TRBV5-1 . CASSTGELEAFF TGCGCCAGCAGCACCGGTGAACTTGAAGCTTTCTTT
TRBJ2-7 . TRBV28 . CASSAPGGGHEQYF TGTGCCAGCAGTGCGCCAGGGGGAGGACACGAGCAGTACTTC
TRBJ2-5 once TRBV15 TRBD2 CATSRGSSGGRIGETQYF TGTGCCACCAGCAGAGGATCTAGCGGGGGGCGAATAGGGGAGACCCAGTACTTC
TRBJ2-7 . TRBV7-9 . CASSLEGGATYEQYF TGTGCCAGCAGCTTAGAAGGGGGGGCCACCTACGAGCAGTACTTC
TRBJ2-7 . TRBV27 TRBD2 CASRQLAGVGEQYF TGTGCCAGCAGGCAACTAGCGGGAGTGGGCGAGCAGTACTTC
TRBJ1-5 . TRBV28 . CASLRTAASQPQHF TGTGCCAGCCTACGGACAGCCGCCTCGCAGCCCCAGCATTTT
TRBJ2-5 . TRBV27 . CASSAWGDQETQYF TGTGCCAGCTCCGCGTGGGGGGACCAAGAGACCCAGTACTTC
TRBJ1-4 . TRBV18 . CASSPGQGPGNEKLFF TGTGCCAGCTCACCAGGTCAGGGGCCAGGAAATGAAAAACTGTTTTTT
TRBJ2-5 . TRBV10-3 TRBD1 CAISAGTGVQETQYF TGTGCCATCAGTGCGGGGACAGGGGTTCAAGAGACCCAGTACTTC
TRBJ2-1 once TRBV6-5 TRBD2 CASSSASGRVVNEQFF TGTGCCAGCAGTTCCGCCAGCGGGAGGGTCGTGAATGAGCAGTTCTTC
TRBJ2-1 . TRBV5-1 . CASSLSNTLGNEQFF TGCGCCAGCAGCTTGTCTAACACCCTAGGAAATGAGCAGTTCTTC
TRBJ2-1 . TRBV5-1 TRBD2 CASSYGTSGLHSYNEQFF TGCGCCAGCAGCTATGGGACTAGCGGGCTCCACTCCTACAATGAGCAGTTCTTC
TRBJ1-5 few TRBV19 TRBD1 CASSLRPGTANQPQHF TGTGCCAGTAGTCTCAGACCCGGGACAGCAAATCAGCCCCAGCATTTT
TRBJ1-1 . TRBV18 . CASSPLGGARMNGNTEAFF TGTGCCAGCTCACCACTGGGGGGGGCACGAATGAATGGGAACACTGAAGCTTTCTTT
TRBJ1-1 . TRBV7-9 . CASSSYLGRLNTEAFF TGTGCCAGCAGCTCCTACCTTGGGCGATTGAACACTGAAGCTTTCTTT
TRBJ2-7 . TRBV6-1 . CASGRQSYEQYF TGTGCCAGCGGTCGACAGAGCTACGAGCAGTACTTC
TRBJ2-5 . TRBV7-9 TRBD1 CASSPTRQGQTQYF TGTGCCAGCAGCCCAACCAGACAGGGACAGACCCAGTACTTC
TRBJ2-3 . TRBV5-4 . CASIGQLTDTQYF TGTGCCAGCATCGGACAGCTCACAGATACGCAGTATTTT
TRBJ1-3 . TRBV6-1 . CASSRGFSSGNTIYF TGTGCCAGCAGCCGGGGGTTTTCTTCTGGAAACACCATATATTTT
TRBJ2-5 . TRBV7-2 TRBD2 CASSLSGGRVETQYF TGTGCCAGCAGCTTGTCTGGCGGGAGGGTGGAGACCCAGTACTTC
TRBJ2-7 few TRBV29-1 TRBD2 CSVGWGGYEQYF TGCAGCGTTGGGTGGGGGGGGTACGAGCAGTACTTC
TRBJ1-1 . TRBV19 . CASSTPPGEFMNTEAFF TGTGCCAGTAGCACACCGCCGGGGGAATTTATGAACACTGAAGCTTTCTTT
TRBJ2-7 . TRBV30 . CAWSDRSEQYF TGTGCCTGGAGTGACCGGAGCGAGCAGTACTTC
TRBJ2-7 . TRBV7-2 TRBD2 CASSLGGGPLAGVSYEQYF TGTGCCAGCAGCTTAGGAGGAGGACCCTTAGCGGGAGTCTCCTACGAGCAGTACTTC
TRBJ1-2 . TRBV5-1 TRBD1 CASSYEATGFGYTF TGCGCCAGCAGCTACGAAGCGACAGGGTTTGGCTACACCTTC
TRBJ2-1 . TRBV7-2 TRBD1 CASSSIRGREQFF TGTGCCAGCAGCTCTATCAGGGGGCGTGAGCAGTTCTTC
TRBJ1-5 . TRBV10-3 . CAISDRENSNQPQHF TGTGCCATCAGTGACAGGGAAAATAGCAATCAGCCCCAGCATTTT
TRBJ1-2 . TRBV2 . CASSEVVVGYTF TGTGCCAGCAGTGAAGTGGTAGTTGGCTACACCTTC
TRBJ2-3 . TRBV19 TRBD2 CASTPTSGGIGHTQYF TGTGCCAGTACCCCGACTAGCGGGGGGATAGGTCATACGCAGTATTTT
TRBJ2-5 . TRBV5-1 TRBD2 CASSPGGAIETQYF TGCGCCAGCAGCCCCGGGGGGGCTATCGAGACCCAGTACTTC
TRBJ2-5 . TRBV5-1 . CASSLGGGLQETQYF TGCGCCAGCAGCTTGGGCGGGGGCCTCCAAGAGACCCAGTACTTC
TRBJ2-3 . TRBV5-8 . CASSLRLGTDTQYF TGTGCCAGCAGCTTAAGACTAGGCACAGATACGCAGTATTTT
TRBJ1-6 few TRBV29-1 TRBD1 CSPWDRSYNSPLHF TGCAGCCCCTGGGACAGAAGCTATAATTCACCCCTCCACTTT
TRBJ1-2 . TRBV4-2 . CASSPGGANYGYTF TGTGCCAGCAGCCCCGGTGGAGCTAACTATGGCTACACCTTC